This T cell receptor (beta chain) was observed in a study of Ad26.COV2.S vaccination and SARS-CoV-2 variants (TCRdb year 2021). Regarding the research as a whole: Vaccine-arm donors were drawn from COV1001, a multicentre, randomized, double-blind, placebo-controlled phase I-IIa trial of Ad26.COV2.S in healthy adults. TCRbeta repertoire sequencing was used to assess the specificity and breadth of SARS-CoV-2-reactive T cell receptors after Ad26.COV2.S vaccination. The TCR-sequenced set comprised around 30 samples: some 20 Ad26.COV2.S vaccine recipients, 5 placebo recipients and 8 SARS-CoV-2 convalescent individuals. Ad26.COV2.S was given intramuscularly at 5x10^10 or 1x10^11 viral particles, as a single shot or as two shots 56 days apart. Participants in the trial were split at random into five groups of five each, receiving low-dose or high-dose Ad26.COV2.S once or twice, or else placebo on both occasions. Investigators did not know the trial group allocation while performing experiments and assessing outcomes. The study at large found these results: The study was not powered to compare responses between vaccine doses or regimens. The authors noted that total T cell responses may have been underestimated by the TCR breadth and depth analyses. After vaccination, spike-specific CD8+ and CD4+ T cell responses were reported to show substantial breadth. Vaccine and placebo recipients had similar non-spike TCR breadth, a finding consistent with the vaccine containing only spike. Spike-specific TCR breadth was higher in Ad26.COV2.S recipients than in placebo recipients (P = 0.0014).

The treatment or condition label corresponds to: roughly 18 received Ad26.COV2.S at low or high dose, single or two shots; 5 received placebo; per-sample allocation not given. For vaccine and placebo recipients, the sequenced repertoires came from samples collected on day 63 after the first injection. Between 29 July and 7 August 2020, Cohort 1b enrolled 25 adults aged 18-55 years at one site in Boston, USA. Ad26.COV2.S was a replication-incompetent adenovirus type 26 vector expressing a prefusion-stabilized SARS-CoV-2 spike protein from the original Wuhan strain. CDR1 and CDR2 are read off the germline V gene as SGHVS and FNYEAQ. V is shortened by 4 bases, J by 1 base, and the region joining them spans 14 bases. From the cysteine through the phenylalanine, the CDR3 covers 15 amino acids. Here the CDR3 DNA is all that survives: 45 bases in frame from base 1. The immunoSEQ Assay was used to sequence TCRbeta CDR3 regions. After extraction, genomic DNA underwent amplification by bias-controlled multiplex PCR, followed by high-throughput sequencing. The original pipeline was this. To quantify the absolute abundance of every unique TCRbeta CDR3 region, sequences were collapsed and filtered. T cell fraction was estimated by normalizing TCRbeta template counts to usable DNA, which was measured by amplifying reference genes present in all nucleated cells. Repertoire TCRs were annotated as SARS-CoV-2-specific when V gene, CDR3 amino acid sequence and J gene were exactly matched to a known reactive TCR set. The reference SARS-CoV-2 TCR set came from MIRA and was filtered for enrichment in COVID-19-positive ImmuneCODE repertoires, removing public or cross-reactive TCRs. Based on the MIRA antigens, annotated TCRs were further analysed at the level of specific ORF or position within ORF. Breadth was defined as the number of annotated unique rearrangements divided by the total number of unique productive rearrangements, and depth was defined as the summed frequency of the annotated unique rearrangements. Two-sided Wilcoxon rank-sum tests were applied when comparing TCR breadth between groups. Held by TCRdb, this immuneACCESS table contains in-frame sequences only and omits some clones. Under half of the omission traces to an unresolved V gene where checked; the cause of the rest is unknown. V, J and clone size derive from that table, while D and trimming were established from the DNA sequence. The sample records roughly 450,000 clones, 90% of which are singletons. 9.5% to 15% of the sample belongs to the ten largest clones.

Only one count was recorded for this clone. No antigen is known for it. Base quality data are lacking; no much larger clone is found one base away. This specimen was peripheral blood, taken in a trial of Ad26.COV2.S vaccine versus placebo. In this chain, TRBV7-6 is recombined with TRBJ2-7; the D segment could be TRBD2, given 5 matching bases. This TCR was recovered from a person between 18 and 59 years old who received the Ad26.COV2.S COVID-19 vaccine or a placebo. The sequenced DNA: TGTGCCAGCAGCTCTCTAGCTTCGGTATCCTACGAGCAGTACTTC. It is translated as CASSSLASVSYEQYF.